What follows are 2 T cell receptor beta chains derived from one specimen sequenced in a study of regulatory T cells in long-lasting Graves disease. Time point noted: newly diagnosed GD, antithyroid drugs for less than 3 months. PBMC RNA was the source of the TCR library. Through Arm-PCR of CDR3 regions and iRepertoire HTBI primers, TCR beta libraries were built. TCRdb itself ran the multiplex PCR reads through MiXCR, one entry per CDR3 protein. The sample has just over 600,000 distinct CDR3 sequences, roughly 15% seen once. These data also formed part of another study, on T cells in Graves' hyperthyroidism and ophthalmopathy.

The starting material was peripheral blood mononuclear cells (PBMCs), obtained at new diagnosis, from a patient treated with antithyroid drugs. The receptors here all came from a woman in her twenties or thirties with Graves disease.

At least ten counts were recorded for this clonotype. The rearrangement links TRBV12-3 or TRBV12-4 to TRBJ1-5; D call uncertain. Trimming stripped 2 bases from V and 4 bases from J, with 3 bases between. This CDR3 spans 12 amino acids. The CDR3 bases are TGTGCCAGCAGTTTATGGAATCAGCCCCAGCATTTT. It translates to CASSLWNQPQHF.

This clonotype was seen more than once but under ten times. The genes are TRBV28 and TRBJ2-3; D is undetermined. Germline V gene sequence: CDR1 MDHEN, CDR2 SYDVKM. Trimming took 2 bases from V and 2 from J, leaving 11 bases between them. The CDR3 is 15 amino acids. The CDR3 DNA sequence: TGTGCCAGCAGTTTAATCTCCGAAACCACAGATACGCAGTATTTT. It is translated as CASSLISETTDTQYF.